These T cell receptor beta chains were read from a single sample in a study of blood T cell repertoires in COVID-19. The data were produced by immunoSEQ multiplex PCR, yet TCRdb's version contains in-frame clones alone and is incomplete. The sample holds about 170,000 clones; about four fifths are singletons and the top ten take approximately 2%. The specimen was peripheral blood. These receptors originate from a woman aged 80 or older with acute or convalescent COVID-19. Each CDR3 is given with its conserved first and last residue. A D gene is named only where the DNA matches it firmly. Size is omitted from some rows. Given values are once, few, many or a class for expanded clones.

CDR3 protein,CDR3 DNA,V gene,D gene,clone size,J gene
CASRDPGQGSYGYTF,TGTGCCAGCAGGGACCCGGGACAGGGCAGCTATGGCTACACCTTC,TRBV7-2,TRBD1,.,TRBJ1-2
CASSPSGSPYEQYF,TGTGCCAGCTCACCTAGCGGGAGCCCCTACGAGCAGTACTTC,TRBV18,TRBD2,.,TRBJ2-7
CASSLTSGGAPEQFF,TGTGCCAGCAGCTTGACTAGCGGGGGGGCCCCTGAGCAGTTCTTC,TRBV7-3,TRBD2,.,TRBJ2-1
CASSSRAGGDEKLFF,TGTGCCAGCAGTTCACGTGCGGGGGGAGATGAAAAACTGTTTTTT,TRBV28,.,few,TRBJ1-4
CASSLQGQTDTQYF,TGTGCCAGCAGCTTACAAGGACAGACGGATACGCAGTATTTT,TRBV7-8,.,.,TRBJ2-3
CASSQELAGYEQYF,TGTGCCAGCAGCCAAGAGCTAGCAGGCTACGAGCAGTACTTC,TRBV4-2,.,.,TRBJ2-7
CATSDLAGESTDTQYF,TGTGCCACCAGTGATCTTGCCGGGGAGAGCACAGATACGCAGTATTTT,TRBV24-1,.,.,TRBJ2-3
CASSRQRGTRFGTGELFF,TGTGCCAGCAGTCGCCAGAGGGGGACTAGGTTTGGCACCGGGGAGCTGTTTTTT,TRBV6-2/TRBV6-3,TRBD2,once,TRBJ2-2
CASSPATQLNSPLHF,TGCGCCAGCAGCCCCGCCACCCAACTGAATTCACCCCTCCACTTT,TRBV5-1,.,.,TRBJ1-6
CASSPNTGTGYGYTF,TGTGCCAGCTCACCCAACACCGGGACAGGCTATGGCTACACCTTC,TRBV18,TRBD1,.,TRBJ1-2
CASSQAITGANGYTF,TGCGCCAGCAGCCAAGCAATAACAGGGGCGAATGGCTACACCTTC,TRBV4-1,TRBD1,.,TRBJ1-2
CASSPIAGASPDTQYF,TGCGCCAGCAGCCCCATAGCGGGGGCGAGTCCAGATACGCAGTATTTT,TRBV4-1,TRBD2,.,TRBJ2-3
CASSFQGAGEKLFF,TGTGCCAGCAGCTTTCAGGGGGCTGGTGAAAAACTGTTTTTT,TRBV5-5,TRBD1,.,TRBJ1-4
CASSWGQGNTGELFF,TGTGCCAGCAGCTGGGGACAGGGGAACACCGGGGAGCTGTTTTTT,TRBV9,TRBD1,.,TRBJ2-2
CASRKTVAGNTIYF,TGTGCCAGCAGAAAGACAGTAGCTGGAAACACCATATATTTT,TRBV11-2,.,once,TRBJ1-3